The 9 T cell receptor beta chains in this list originate from one sample, sequenced in a study of blood T cell repertoires in COVID-19. The data were produced by immunoSEQ multiplex PCR, yet TCRdb's version contains in-frame clones alone and is incomplete. The sample contains 200,000 to 300,000 clones, around nine tenths of which appear only once. The material sequenced was peripheral blood. Source of these receptors: a woman between 65 and 79 years old with active or convalescent COVID-19.

The genes are TRBV18 and TRBJ1-6; D gene ambiguous. Trimming pared 3 bases from V and 4 bases from J, leaving 7 bases between. This CDR3 has 14 amino acids. Germline loops: CDR1 KGHSH, CDR2 LQKENI. Written as DNA, the CDR3 is TGTGCCAGCTCACCCGGTGGTTATAATTCACCCCTCCACTTT. The encoded protein is CASSPGGYNSPLHF.

This clone was seen just once. The chain is built from TRBV24-1 and TRBJ1-5; possible D gene TRBD1, 6 bases. The germline gives CDR1 KGHDR, CDR2 SFDVKD. The CDR3 length is 14 residues. V dropped 5 bases and J dropped 5 bases, with 12 bases sitting between them. For the CDR3, the DNA is TGTGCCACCAGTGCGCAGGGGCGGGATCAGCCCCAGCATTTT. Amino acid sequence: CATSAQGRDQPQHF.

The rearrangement uses TRBV10-2 and TRBJ1-5; no reliable D call. This CDR3 spans 12 amino acids. Deletions cut 6 bases from V and 4 bases from J, with 7 bases between. CDR1 WSHSY and CDR2 SAAADI come from the germline V gene. The CDR3 loop is CASRSGNQPQHF. CDR3 DNA: TGCGCCAGCAGGTCCGGTAATCAGCCCCAGCATTTT.

The chain couples TRBV7-2 to TRBJ2-3; D not resolved. CDR1 SGHTA and CDR2 FQGNSA come from the germline V gene. This CDR3 has 15 residues. Deletions cut 0 bases from V and 4 bases from J, with 11 bases between. The DNA of the CDR3 is TGTGCCAGCAGCTTAGCGCCTTTAATAGCAGATACGCAGTATTTT. Protein sequence: CASSLAPLIADTQYF.

This clone has only one observation. V gene TRBV9 combines with J gene TRBJ2-5; 9 positions agree with TRBD2. CDR1 is SGDLS and CDR2 is YYNGEE in the germline V gene. Trimming at V came to 5 bases and at J to 7 bases, leaving 12 bases not matched to a gene. The length of the CDR3 is 15 residues. The CDR3 sequence: CASSGLSGGPATQYF. The CDR3 DNA reads TGTGCCAGCAGTGGACTAAGCGGGGGGCCCGCGACCCAGTACTTC. Based on the CDR3 plus reference TRBV9 and TRBJ2-5, the full variable domain is DSGVTQTPKHLITATGQRVTLRCSPRSGDLSVYWYQQSLDQGLQFLIQYYNGEERAKGNILERFSAQQFPDLHSELNLSSLELGDSALYFCASSGLSGGPATQYFGPGTRLLVL.

This clone was picked up a small number of times. The V call is TRBV6-4, the J call TRBJ2-3, with 8 bases aligning to TRBD2. Germline V gene sequence: CDR1 MRHNA, CDR2 SNTAGT. The CDR3 runs 15 residues. V lost 3 bases and J lost 3; bases outside the gene matches: 5. The CDR3 here is CASSEELAATDTQYF. DNA of the CDR3: TGTGCCAGCAGTGAGGAACTAGCGGCGACAGATACGCAGTATTTT.

The chain links TRBV12-3 or TRBV12-4 to TRBJ1-2; 9 bases are shared with TRBD1. After removal of 6 bases from V and 6 bases from J, the junction contained 5 bases not matched to a gene. The CDR3 is 13 residues long. CDR3 sequence reads: CASRGQGGHGYTF. The CDR3 nucleotides read TGTGCCAGCAGGGGACAGGGAGGTCATGGCTACACCTTC.

The chain links TRBV7-9 to TRBJ1-2, with D possibly being TRBD1 (5 bases). The CDR3 loop spans 13 amino acids. The V and J ends lost 1 base and 4 bases respectively, with 7 bases between them. Per the germline V gene, CDR1 is SEHNR and CDR2 is FQNEAQ (reference sequence). The CDR3 spells CASSLGQGYGYTF. The CDR3 nucleotides read TGTGCCAGCAGCTTAGGGCAGGGCTATGGCTACACCTTC. Full variable domain (outside the CDR3, taken from reference TRBV7-9 and TRBJ1-2): DTGVSQNPRHKITKRGQNVTFRCDPISEHNRLYWYRQTLGQGPEFLTYFQNEAQLEKSRLLSDRFSAERPKGSFSTLEIQRTEQGDSAMYLCASSLGQGYGYTFGSGTRLTVV.

The CDR3: CSASGGQGAGQYF. DNA of the CDR3: TGCAGTGCTAGTGGGGGACAGGGGGCCGGGCAGTACTTC. This sequence joins TRBV20-1 and TRBJ2-7; 12 nucleotides align to TRBD1. The V segment lost 3 bases and the J segment 9 bases; nucleotides outside the gene matches: 6. The length of the CDR3 is 13 residues. Germline CDR1 is DFQATT and CDR2 is SNEGSKA (reference sequence).